Below, 17 T cell receptor delta chains from the same sample are listed, as sequenced in a study of DNA immune sequencing with unique molecular identifiers. All 8 TRDV and 4 TRDJ genes were targeted in 32-plex amplification of genomic DNA. A 12-nucleotide UMI was added during 3 to 4 barcoding PCR cycles before adapter PCR. TCRdb reanalyzed the multiplex PCR reads using CATT. This table holds under 6,000 delta-chain clones, under 13% found once. The sample consisted of gamma-delta T cells enriched from blood buffy coat, or unenriched PBMCs (not recorded which). These receptors were obtained from a human donor in good health.

This clone was found a few times. This DNA's translation differs at residue 7 from TCRdb's protein, which comes from a much larger clone; a read error is likely, and the protein shown is translated from the DNA. The chain couples TRDV2 to TRDJ1, with a tentative D call TRDD3 (6 bases). CDR1 is GEAIGNYY, CDR2 EKD, per germline. The CDR3 sequence is 17 residues long. Between the trimmed V and J ends, which lost 3 bases and 0 bases, there was a span of 19 bases. CDR3 in amino acids: CACDSLVGAPNTDKLIF. CDR3 nucleotide sequence: TGTGCCTGTGACTCCCTCGTGGGGGCTCCCAACACCGATAAACTCATCTTT.

This clone was counted between two and nine times. TCRdb attributes to this sequence the protein of a much larger clone, which differs from the DNA translation at residue 12; a read error is likely, and the protein displayed is translated from the DNA. The chain links TRDV2 to TRDJ1; D remains unclear. CDR3 length: 14 amino acids. Germline V CDR1 and CDR2: GEAIGNYY, EKD. This chain's CDR3 is CACDSLVYTDKRIF. The CDR3 DNA is TGTGCCTGTGACAGTCTAGTGTACACCGATAAACGCATCTTT.

There is no V gene call, and the J gene is TRDJ1; the D segment call TRDD3 is taken from the table without a DNA check. This CDR3 is built from 23 residues. The CDR3 reads CACDTPGDWGIRDAVSYTDKLIF. CDR3 coding DNA: TGTGCCTGTGACACCCCAGGAGACTGGGGGATACGCGACGCTGTTTCGTACACCGATAAACTCATCTTT.

A remark on this clone: One junction end disagrees with the germline gene, perhaps due to a read error. The same CDR3 arises from other DNA sequences in this sample as well. This chain joins TRDV2 and TRDJ1; D call uncertain. The CDR3 runs to 14 residues. The germline gives CDR1 GEAIGNYY, CDR2 EKD. This chain's CDR3 is CACDTVALPDKLIF. DNA for the CDR3: TGTGCCTGCGACACCGTCGCGCTACCTGATAAACTCATCTTT.

This clone was seen a few times. TCRdb shows a much larger clone's protein in place of this DNA's translation, and the two differ at residue 11, likely through a read error; the protein shown is translated from the DNA. The chain combines TRDV2 with TRDJ1, with unresolved D. V was shortened by 3 bases and J by 11 bases, with 21 bases between the two germline ends. Per germline, CDR1 GEAIGNYY and CDR2 EKD. The CDR3 sequence is 14 residues long. As DNA, the CDR3 is TGTGCCTGTGACCGCCTGCGCGGATCCGGGAAGCTCATCTTT. It codes for CACDRLRGSGKLIF.

The table lists this clone with a few counts. TCRdb's entry gives the protein of a much larger clone, which mismatches this DNA's translation at residue 13, likely from a read error; the protein reported here is translated from the DNA. V usage is TRDV2 and J usage is TRDJ1, with 12 positions matching TRDD3. This CDR3 has 15 residues. CDR1 and CDR2 (germline): GEAIGNYY, EKD. CDR3 sequence (DNA): TGTGCCTGTGACACCGTTTCTGGGGGATACGATAAACACATCTTT. This gives the protein CACDTVSGGYDKHIF.

This clone was counted a few times. Since a far larger clone is one base different, this is likely a read error. Other DNA sequences within the sample encode an identical CDR3. The rearrangement joins TRDV2 to TRDJ1, with 11 positions matching TRDD3. The germline CDR1 and CDR2 sequences are GEAIGNYY and EKD. The CDR3 runs to 15 residues. DNA for the CDR3: TGTGCCTGTGACCTACTGGGGGATAGGGGCGATAAACTTATCTTT. It yields the protein CACDLLGDRGDKLIF.

Regarding this clone: A much larger clonotype is one base distant, so this may be a read error. Other DNA sequences of this sample code for an identical CDR3. V and J are TRDV2 and TRDJ2, with D maybe TRDD3 (6 bases). CDR3 size: 16 residues. The germline CDR1 and CDR2 sequences are GEAIGNYY and EKD. CDR3 coding DNA: TGTGCCTGTGACACCGTGGGGGCGACTTTGATAGCACAACTCTTCTTT. Amino acid sequence: CACDTVGATLIAQLFF.

The chain couples TRDV1 to TRDJ1; 8 bases fit TRDD3. The J gene is not listed in TCRdb, so it was assigned here from a DNA match to germline. CDR1 is TSWWSYY, CDR2 QGS, per germline. V lost 0 bases and J lost 0; bases outside the gene matches: 30. This CDR3 spans 25 amino acids. The CDR3 is CALGELPYSLPTSYWGSKYTDKLIF. As DNA, the CDR3 is TGTGCTCTTGGGGAACTGCCCTACAGCTTACCTACCTCGTACTGGGGGTCCAAGTACACCGATAAACTCATCTTT.

CDR3 sequence: CAASVNPTNWGIRGTDKLIF. DNA for the CDR3: TGTGCAGCAAGCGTGAATCCTACGAACTGGGGGATACGCGGGACCGATAAACTCATCTTT. The rearrangement joins TRAV29/DV5 to TRDJ1, with 13 bases identical to TRDD3. TCRdb leaves out the J gene; it was filled in here by matching the DNA to germline. The CDR3 consists of 20 residues. V gave up 0 bases and J gave up 2 bases; unmatched junction bases: 16. CDR1 and CDR2 (germline): NSMFDY, ISSIKDK.

With respect to this clone: A single base is all that separates this from a far larger clone, so a read error is likely. Other DNA sequences in the same sample also yield this CDR3. The chain combines TRDV2 with TRDJ1; 13 bases match TRDD3. V dropped 4 bases and J dropped 2; count of bases not matched to a gene: 6. Germline lookup yields CDR1 GEAIGNYY and CDR2 EKD. This CDR3 is 16 amino acids long. This chain's CDR3 is CACDVLGDTQTDKLIF. CDR3 sequence (DNA): TGTGCCTGTGATGTACTGGGGGATACGCAGACCGATAAACTCATCTTT.

Remarks on this clone: One base separates it from a far larger clone, so it is likely a read error. In the same sample, other DNA sequences code for this CDR3. The genes are TRDV2 and TRDJ3; the D gene is possibly TRDD3 (5 bases). The CDR3 runs 19 residues. Germline lookup yields CDR1 GEAIGNYY and CDR2 EKD. CDR3 sequence (DNA): TGTGCCTGTGACCAAATCAAGGAGGAGCCCTCCTGGGATACCCGACAGATGTTTTTC. This encodes CACDQIKEEPSWDTRQMFF.

The V gene remains uncalled, whereas the J gene is TRDJ1; no DNA check was done on the table's D call, TRDD3. The CDR3 is made up of 16 amino acids. CDR3 DNA sequence: TGTGCTCTTGGGGAACTAGCGTTCCCGTACACCGATAAACTCATCTTT. It specifies CALGELAFPYTDKLIF.

This clone turned up a few times. The chain uses TRDV1 and TRDJ1; perhaps TRDD2 as D (5 bases). CDR1 is TSWWSYY and CDR2 is QGS in the germline V gene. Trimming removed 3 bases from V and 0 bases from J, with 35 bases in between. This CDR3 is 23 amino acids long. The CDR3 region is CALGDQNLLSPSYSPYNTDKLIF. The CDR3 bases are TGTGCTCTTGGGGATCAAAACCTTCTCAGCCCATCATACTCACCTTACAACACCGATAAACTCATCTTT.

This clone was counted a few times. This is likely an artifact of a read error, given a far larger clone one base away. Other DNA sequences in the same sample also yield this CDR3. The rearrangement links TRDV2 to TRDJ2; weak D call: TRDD3 (5 bases). This CDR3 region has 18 residues. The V end was cut by 1 base, the J end by 0 bases, with 17 bases between. Germline V gives CDR1 GEAIGNYY, CDR2 EKD. The DNA of the CDR3 is TGTGCCTGTGACACTCTTACTGGCGGACACGCTTTGACAGCACAACTCTTCTTT. The encoded protein is CACDTLTGGHALTAQLFF.

In its sample, this clone was seen a few times. A far larger clone is one nucleotide away, so this likely arose from a read error. Other nucleotide sequences from this sample produce the same CDR3. This sequence joins TRDV2 and TRDJ1; weak D call: TRDD3 (5 bases). The CDR3 is 14 amino acids. In germline, CDR1 is GEAIGNYY, CDR2 EKD. With 3 bases removed from V and 14 bases from J, the gap between germline ends came to 24 bases. The CDR3 loop is CACDRLRGSGELIF. In nucleotides, the CDR3 is TGTGCCTGTGACCGCCTGCGCGGATCCGGGGAGCTTATCTTT.

This clone was seen repeatedly, ten times or more. The CDR3 sequence: CALGENPLVPTSLLGALPADKLIF. Written as DNA, the CDR3 is TGTGCTCTTGGGGAAAACCCCTTGGTCCCTACTTCTTTACTGGGGGCTCTCCCGGCCGATAAACTCATCTTT. This sequence joins TRDV1 and TRDJ1, with TRDD3 matching 8 bases. CDR1 and CDR2 from the germline V gene are TSWWSYY and QGS. Unmatched junction bases numbered 32, after V lost 2 bases and J lost 3 bases. The CDR3 is made up of 24 amino acids.